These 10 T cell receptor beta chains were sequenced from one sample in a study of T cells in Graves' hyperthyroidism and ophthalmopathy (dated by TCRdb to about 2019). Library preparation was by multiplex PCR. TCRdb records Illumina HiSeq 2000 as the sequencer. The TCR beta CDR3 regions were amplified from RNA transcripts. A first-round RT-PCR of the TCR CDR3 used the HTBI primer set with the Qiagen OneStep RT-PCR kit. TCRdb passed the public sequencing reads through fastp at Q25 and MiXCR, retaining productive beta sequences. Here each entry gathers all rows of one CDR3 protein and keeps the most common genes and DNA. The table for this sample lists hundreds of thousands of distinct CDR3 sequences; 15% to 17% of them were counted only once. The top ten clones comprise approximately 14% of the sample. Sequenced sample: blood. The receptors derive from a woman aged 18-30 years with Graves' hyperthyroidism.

The CDR3 nucleotides read TGCGCCAGCAGCCAAGTCGGGGCACCACCGGGACGTTCCGACCCTGAAGCTTTCTTT. It is translated as CASSQVGAPPGRSDPEAFF. The chain is built from TRBV4-1 and TRBJ1-1; D is possibly TRBD1 (5 bases). The CDR3 covers 19 residues. Trimming removed 1 base at V and 6 bases at J, with 27 bases between. Germline CDR1 and CDR2: MGHRA and YSYEKL.

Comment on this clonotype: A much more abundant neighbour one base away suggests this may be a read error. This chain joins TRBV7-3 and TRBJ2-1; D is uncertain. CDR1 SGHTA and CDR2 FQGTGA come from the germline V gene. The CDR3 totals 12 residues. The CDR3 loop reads CASSWGWDDQFF. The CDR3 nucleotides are TGTGCCAGCAGCTGGGGATGGGATGATCAGTTCTTC. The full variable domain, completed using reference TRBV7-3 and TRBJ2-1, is GAGVSQTPSNKVTEKGKYVELRCDPISGHTALYWYRQSLGQGPEFLIYFQGTGAADDSGLPNDRFFAVRPEGSVSTLKIQRTERGDSAVYLCASSWGWDDQFFGPGTRLTVL.

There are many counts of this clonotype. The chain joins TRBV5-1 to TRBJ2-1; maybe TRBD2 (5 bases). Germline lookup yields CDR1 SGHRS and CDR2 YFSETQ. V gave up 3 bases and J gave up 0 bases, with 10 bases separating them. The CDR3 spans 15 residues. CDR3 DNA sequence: TGCGCCAGCAGCTCTAGCTGGAGCTCCTACAATGAGCAGTTCTTC. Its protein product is CASSSSWSSYNEQFF. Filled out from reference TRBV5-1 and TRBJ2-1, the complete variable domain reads KAGVTQTPRYLIKTRGQQVTLSCSPISGHRSVSWYQQTPGQGLQFLFEYFSETQRNKGNFPGRFSGRQFSNSRSEMNVSTLELGDSALYLCASSSSWSSYNEQFFGPGTRLTVL.

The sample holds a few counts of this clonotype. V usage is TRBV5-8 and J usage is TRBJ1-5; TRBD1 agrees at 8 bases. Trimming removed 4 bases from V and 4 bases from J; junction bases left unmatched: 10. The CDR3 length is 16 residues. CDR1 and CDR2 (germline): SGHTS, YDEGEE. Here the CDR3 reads CASSILTGDRNQPQHF. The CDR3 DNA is TGTGCCAGCAGCATACTGACCGGGGACAGGAATCAGCCCCAGCATTTT.

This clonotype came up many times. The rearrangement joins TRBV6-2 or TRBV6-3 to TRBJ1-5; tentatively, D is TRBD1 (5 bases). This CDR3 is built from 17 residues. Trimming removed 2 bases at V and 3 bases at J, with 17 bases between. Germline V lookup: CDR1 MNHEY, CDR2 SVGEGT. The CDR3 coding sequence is TGTGCCAGCAGTTACCGCACGGGGGTTCGCGACAATCAGCCCCAGCATTTT. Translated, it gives CASSYRTGVRDNQPQHF.

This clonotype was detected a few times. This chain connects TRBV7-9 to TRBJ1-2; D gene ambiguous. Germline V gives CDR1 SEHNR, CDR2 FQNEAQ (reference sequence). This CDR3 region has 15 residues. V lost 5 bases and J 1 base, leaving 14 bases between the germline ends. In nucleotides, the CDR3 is TGTGCCAGCAGCGGCGGCGGCACCAGTAACTATGGCTACACCTTC. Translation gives CASSGGGTSNYGYTF.

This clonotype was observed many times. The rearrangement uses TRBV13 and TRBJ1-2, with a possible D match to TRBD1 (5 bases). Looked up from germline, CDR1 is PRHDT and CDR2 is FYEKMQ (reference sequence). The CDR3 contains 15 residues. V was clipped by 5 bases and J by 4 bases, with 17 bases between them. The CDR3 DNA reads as TGTGCCAGCAGCCCATCTGCAGGGCGATCCTATGGCTACACCTTC. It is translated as CASSPSAGRSYGYTF.

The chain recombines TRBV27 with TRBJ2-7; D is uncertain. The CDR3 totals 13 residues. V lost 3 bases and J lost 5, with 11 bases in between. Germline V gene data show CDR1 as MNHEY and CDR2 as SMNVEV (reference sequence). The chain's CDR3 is CASSLDPHNEQYF. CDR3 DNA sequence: TGTGCCAGCAGTTTGGACCCCCACAACGAGCAGTACTTC.

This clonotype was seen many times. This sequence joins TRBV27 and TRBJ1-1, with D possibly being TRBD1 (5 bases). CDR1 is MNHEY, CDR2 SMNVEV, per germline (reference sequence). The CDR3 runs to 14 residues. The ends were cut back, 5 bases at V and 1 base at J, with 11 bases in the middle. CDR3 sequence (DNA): TGTGCCAGCAGTAACTGGGACGCGAACACTGAAGCTTTCTTT. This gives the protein CASSNWDANTEAFF.

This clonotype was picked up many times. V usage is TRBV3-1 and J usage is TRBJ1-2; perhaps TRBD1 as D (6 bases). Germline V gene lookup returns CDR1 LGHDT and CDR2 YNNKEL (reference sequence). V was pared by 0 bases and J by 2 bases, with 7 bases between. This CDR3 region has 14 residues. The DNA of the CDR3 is TGTGCCAGCAGCCAAGAAGGGGGGAACTATGGCTACACCTTC. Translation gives CASSQEGGNYGYTF.